This T cell receptor (beta chain) is drawn from a study of post-analysis software for immune sequencing data. Regarding the study as a whole: Patients used roughly five TRBV segments, including TRBV5-6, TRBV5-1 and TRBV20-1, more often than controls. The study found significantly lower normalized Chao1 diversity in multiple sclerosis patients than in controls. Strong co-clustering by F measure was seen for same-batch samples.

As for this clonotype: Its specificity is unknown.

Sequencing libraries made from TCR beta cDNA carried unique molecular identifiers. Some 500,000 cDNA molecules were obtained from around 1 to 10 million T cells. TCRdb analysed the PCR reads with MiXCR anew, one entry per CDR3 protein. The sample has about 560,000 distinct CDR3 sequences, about 44% seen once. Germline V CDR1 and CDR2: SGHVS, FNYEAQ. Trimming shortened V by 5 bases and J by 0 bases, and 17 bases separated the two germline ends. The CDR3 covers 17 residues. The chain is built from TRBV7-6 and TRBJ2-1; D might be TRBD1 or TRBD2, each matching 5 bases. The sequence was obtained from a girl between 5 and 17 years old with multiple sclerosis. The sample consisted of blood. Here the CDR3 reads CASSGTMGQGSYNEQFF. The DNA of the CDR3 is TGTGCCAGCAGCGGGACGATGGGGCAAGGCTCCTACAATGAGCAGTTCTTC.